This T cell receptor beta chain was observed in a study of T cell responses to AZD1222 COVID-19 vaccine. General study points: Following two doses of AZD1222, Spike-specific TCR breadth and depth rose. Clonal diversity was possibly underestimated; the donors were predominantly white British and more often female.

This clone showed up just once. Antigen specificity is unknown. Method: immunoSEQ multiplex PCR; TCRdb's copy keeps in-frame clones and lacks some. The table lists approximately 200,000 clones, 80% to 95% of them singletons. Sequences were derived from peripheral blood, sampled 28 days after the second AZD1222 dose. The clonotype was recovered from an adult who received the AZD1222 COVID-19 vaccine.

CDR3 coding DNA: TGTGCCAGCAGTTTAAGCTCCGCTAGCGAACACAATGAGCAGTTCTTC. Its translation: CASSLSSASEHNEQFF. V gene TRBV28 combines with J gene TRBJ2-1, with D maybe TRBD2 (6 bases). The germline V and J ends were trimmed by 2 bases and 5 bases, with 16 bases remaining between them. This CDR3 contains 16 residues. CDR1 MDHEN and CDR2 SYDVKM come from the germline V gene.